This T cell receptor beta chain was profiled in a study of cytomegalovirus exposure and HLA in healthy donors. Findings of the study overall: CMV antigen specificity of three CMV-associated chains was confirmed in vitro.

With regard to this clone: The antigen is unknown.

Vbeta (60) and Jbeta (13) primers were used in the PCR. Using immunoSEQ multiplex PCR, the repertoire was profiled, and TCRdb retains in-frame clones only, with some absent. The sample has tens of thousands of clones, about three quarters seen once. V gave up 0 bases and J gave up 6 bases, with 19 bases separating them. The CDR3 sequence is 17 residues long. The germline CDR1 and CDR2 sequences are KGHSH and LQKENI. The sequencing sample was made of PBMCs. The source is a male donor in good health and CMV-seropositive. The chain carries TRBV18 and TRBJ2-3; weak D call: TRBD2 (6 bases). The CDR3 DNA is TGTGCCAGCTCACCACCGGGAGGACCCATCACGGGGGATACGCAGTATTTT. It codes for CASSPPGGPITGDTQYF.